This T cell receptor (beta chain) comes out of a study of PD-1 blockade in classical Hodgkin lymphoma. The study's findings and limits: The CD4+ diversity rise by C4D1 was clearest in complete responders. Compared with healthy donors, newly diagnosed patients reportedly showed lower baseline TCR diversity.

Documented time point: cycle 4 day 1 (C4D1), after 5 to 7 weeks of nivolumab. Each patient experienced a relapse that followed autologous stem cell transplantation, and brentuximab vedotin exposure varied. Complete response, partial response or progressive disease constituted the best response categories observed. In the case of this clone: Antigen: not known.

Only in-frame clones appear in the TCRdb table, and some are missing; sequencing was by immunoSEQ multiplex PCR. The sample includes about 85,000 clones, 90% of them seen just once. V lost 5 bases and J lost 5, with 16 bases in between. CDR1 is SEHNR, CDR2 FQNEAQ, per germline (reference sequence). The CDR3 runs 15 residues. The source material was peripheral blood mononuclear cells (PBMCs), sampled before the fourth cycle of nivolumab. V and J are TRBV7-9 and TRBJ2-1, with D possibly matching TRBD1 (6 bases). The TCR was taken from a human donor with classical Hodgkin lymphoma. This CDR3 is CASSQANRENNEQFF. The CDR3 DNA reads TGTGCCAGCAGCCAAGCCAACAGGGAAAACAATGAGCAGTTCTTC.